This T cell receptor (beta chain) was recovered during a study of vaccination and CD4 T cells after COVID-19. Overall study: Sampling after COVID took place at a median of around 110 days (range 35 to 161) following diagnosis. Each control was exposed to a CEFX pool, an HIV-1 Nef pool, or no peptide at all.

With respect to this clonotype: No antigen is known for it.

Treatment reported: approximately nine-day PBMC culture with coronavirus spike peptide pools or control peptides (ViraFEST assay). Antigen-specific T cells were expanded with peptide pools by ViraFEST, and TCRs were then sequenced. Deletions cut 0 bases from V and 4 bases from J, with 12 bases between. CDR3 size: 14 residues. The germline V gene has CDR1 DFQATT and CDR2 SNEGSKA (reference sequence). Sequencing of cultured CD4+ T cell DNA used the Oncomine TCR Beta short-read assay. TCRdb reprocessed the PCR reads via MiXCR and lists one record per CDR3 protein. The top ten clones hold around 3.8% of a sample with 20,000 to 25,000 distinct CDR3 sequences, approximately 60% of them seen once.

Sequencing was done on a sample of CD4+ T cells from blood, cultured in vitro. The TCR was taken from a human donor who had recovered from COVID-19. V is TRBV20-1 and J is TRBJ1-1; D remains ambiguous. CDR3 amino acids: CSARDRHAGTEAFF. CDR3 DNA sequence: TGCAGTGCTAGAGACAGGCATGCAGGCACTGAAGCTTTCTTT.